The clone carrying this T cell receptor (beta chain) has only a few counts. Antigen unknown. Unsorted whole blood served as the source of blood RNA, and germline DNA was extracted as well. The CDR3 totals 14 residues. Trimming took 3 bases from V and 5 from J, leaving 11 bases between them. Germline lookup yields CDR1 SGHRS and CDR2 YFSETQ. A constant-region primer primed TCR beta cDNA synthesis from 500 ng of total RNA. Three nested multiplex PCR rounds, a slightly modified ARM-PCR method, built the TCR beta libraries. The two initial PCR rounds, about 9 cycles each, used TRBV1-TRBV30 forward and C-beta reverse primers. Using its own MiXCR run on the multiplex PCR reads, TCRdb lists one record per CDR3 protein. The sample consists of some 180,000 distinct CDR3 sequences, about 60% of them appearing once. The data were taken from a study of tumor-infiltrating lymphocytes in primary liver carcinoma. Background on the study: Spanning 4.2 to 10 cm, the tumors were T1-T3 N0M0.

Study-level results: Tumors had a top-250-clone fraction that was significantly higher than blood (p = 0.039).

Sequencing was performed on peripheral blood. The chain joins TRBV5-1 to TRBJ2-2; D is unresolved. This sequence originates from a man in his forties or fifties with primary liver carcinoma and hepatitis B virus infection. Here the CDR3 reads CASSSQDLTGELFF. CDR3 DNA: TGCGCCAGCAGCTCGCAGGATTTGACCGGGGAGCTGTTTTTT.